Listed below are T cell receptor beta chains from one sample, sequenced in a study of T cell therapy after organ transplantation. Sequencing was performed with immunoSEQ multiplex PCR; in TCRdb, only in-frame clones are kept and a portion is missing. This table holds 44,000 or so clones, less than 95% found once. Which antigens these TCRs recognize remains unknown. The material was CD8+ T cells from blood, obtained before autologous CMV-specific T cell therapy. Receptors were obtained from a human patient who had received a solid organ transplant and had CMV disease. Each CDR3 is given with its conserved first and last residue. A D gene is named only where the DNA matches it firmly. The size entry is marked missing in some rows and otherwise reads once, few, many or a size class.

clone_size	v_call	j_call	d_call	cdr3_nt	cdr3_aa
.	TRBV28	TRBJ2-7	TRBD2	TGTGCCAGCAGTTTCGATAGCGGGGGTTCCTACGAGCAGTACTTC	CASSFDSGGSYEQYF
.	TRBV5-1	TRBJ2-7	TRBD1	TGCGCCAGCAGCTTGGGATGGACAGGGCTGACCTACGAGCAGTACTTC	CASSLGWTGLTYEQYF
.	TRBV4-1	TRBJ1-1	.	TGCGCCAGCAGCTTCCCAACCGGGGGCGGGGGCACTGAAGCTTTCTTT	CASSFPTGGGGTEAFF
.	TRBV19	TRBJ1-3	.	TGTGCCAGTAGTATAGGAAGACGGGGCTCTGGAAACACCATATATTTT	CASSIGRRGSGNTIYF
once	TRBV2	TRBJ2-7	TRBD2	TGTGCCAGCAGTTCTAGCGGGGGCACCTACGAGCAGTACTTC	CASSSSGGTYEQYF
.	TRBV7-6	TRBJ1-1	.	TGTGCCAGCAGCTTAGAGGGGGGAGGGGTTACTGAAGCTTTCTTT	CASSLEGGGVTEAFF
.	TRBV5-8	TRBJ1-4	.	TGTGCCAGCACCCTCCTGGTCACTTCGAATCCGATCGTTCGTGAAAAACTGTTTTTT	CASTLLVTSNPIVREKLFF
.	TRBV6-5	TRBJ2-7	TRBD2	TGTGCCAGCAGTTCGCTAGCGGAGAGCTCCTACGAGCAGTACTTC	CASSSLAESSYEQYF
once	TRBV6-1	TRBJ2-2	TRBD1	TGTGCCAGCACCCAAAGGACAGGGTACGCCGGGGAGCTGTTTTTT	CASTQRTGYAGELFF
.	TRBV4-2	TRBJ2-7	.	TGTGCCAGCAGCCAAGGTCAGGGTGCGGACGAGCAGTACTTC	CASSQGQGADEQYF
.	TRBV7-9	TRBJ2-2	.	TGTGCCAGCAGCTTACTCACTTCAAGCAACGGGGAGCTGTTTTTT	CASSLLTSSNGELFF
.	TRBV30	TRBJ2-2	.	TGTGCCTGGATCGGGGACACCGGGGAGCTGTTTTTT	CAWIGDTGELFF
.	TRBV4-3	TRBJ1-6	.	TGCGCCAGCAGCCAAGGGGTGAGCTCCTATAATTCACCCCTCCACTTT	CASSQGVSSYNSPLHF
.	TRBV5-6	TRBJ1-1	.	TGTGCCAGCAGCTCCCCGACAGGATGGGACACTGAAGCTTTCTTT	CASSSPTGWDTEAFF
.	TRBV7-6	TRBJ2-3	TRBD1	TGTGCCAGCAGCTTAGCCTCCGGGACAGAGACCTACCTCTCCGGCACAGATACGCAGTATTTT	CASSLASGTETYLSGTDTQYF
.	TRBV20-1	TRBJ1-2	.	TGCAGTGCCGCACCGATGGGGGGCTACACCTTC	CSAAPMGGYTF
.	TRBV11-2	TRBJ1-5	.	TGTGCCAGCAGCTTAGATGAACGGACCAATCAGCCCCAGCATTTT	CASSLDERTNQPQHF
.	TRBV27	TRBJ2-5	.	TGTGCCAGCAGTTTATACCCCCAGGCGGAAGAGACCCAGTACTTC	CASSLYPQAEETQYF
.	TRBV5-1	TRBJ2-5	.	TGCGCCAGCAGCTTGAGCAGGGGCGCAGGGGAGACCCAGTACTTC	CASSLSRGAGETQYF
once	TRBV19	TRBJ2-7	TRBD2	TGTGCCAGTAGTAATTGGCAGGGACTAGCGATGTACGAGCAGTACTTC	CASSNWQGLAMYEQYF
.	TRBV19	TRBJ2-1	TRBD2	TGTGCCAGTAGTATATCTTGGGACTACTACAATGAGCAGTTCTTC	CASSISWDYYNEQFF
.	TRBV13	TRBJ2-3	TRBD2	TGTGCCAGCAGCTACCTAGCGGGGGGCGGGACAGATACGCAGTATTTT	CASSYLAGGGTDTQYF
.	TRBV15	TRBJ2-1	TRBD1	TGTGCCACCAGCAGAGATCGCGGGACAGGGCGATACAATGAGCAGTTCTTC	CATSRDRGTGRYNEQFF
.	TRBV13	TRBJ2-5	.	TGTGCCAGCAGCTCCACAGAGAGGTTTGAGGGAGAGACCCAGTACTTC	CASSSTERFEGETQYF
.	TRBV6-1	TRBJ1-5	.	TGTGCCAGCAGTGCCCCCAGAGGTGCCAGCAATCAGCCCCAGCATTTT	CASSAPRGASNQPQHF
.	TRBV6-4	TRBJ2-3	.	TGTGCCAGCAGCCATTCTTCTGACACAGATACGCAGTATTTT	CASSHSSDTDTQYF
.	TRBV30	TRBJ2-6	.	TGTGCCTGGGACCGAGTCAGTCCAGGGGCCGTTCTCCTCTCTGGGGCCAACGTCCTGACTTTC	CAWDRVSPGAVLLSGANVLTF
.	TRBV5-1	TRBJ2-3	TRBD2	TGCGCCAGCAGCGGAGGAATAGCGGGGGGGCCGAGAGATACGCAGTATTTT	CASSGGIAGGPRDTQYF